Each of the 21 T cell receptor beta chains below was sequenced from the same sample in a study of blood T cell repertoires in COVID-19. Assay used: immunoSEQ multiplex PCR; TCRdb lists only in-frame clones, some missing. The profile shows under 350,000 clones, roughly 90% of them singletons. The sample comprised PBMCs or T cells enriched from blood (not recorded which). The receptor source for this set is a man aged 60 to 75 who had recovered from COVID-19.

This CDR3 reads CASSRLGLGYGYTF. The CDR3 DNA sequence: TGTGCCAGCAGCCGGTTGGGGCTAGGCTATGGCTACACCTTC. V usage is TRBV27 and J usage is TRBJ1-2, with D maybe TRBD1 (5 bases). The germline gives CDR1 MNHEY, CDR2 SMNVEV (reference sequence). Between the trimmed V and J ends, which lost 6 bases and 4 bases, there was a span of 15 bases. This CDR3 is built from 14 residues.

For this clone: Different DNA sequences within this sample yield the same CDR3. This chain uses TRBV27 with TRBJ1-4; 10 bases align to TRBD1. Germline lookup yields CDR1 MNHEY and CDR2 SMNVEV (reference sequence). V lost 6 bases and J lost 6; bases outside the gene matches: 7. There are 15 residues in the CDR3. CDR3 loop: CASSRAGTGDEKLFF. In nucleotides, the CDR3 is TGTGCCAGCAGCCGAGCCGGGACAGGGGATGAAAAACTGTTTTTT.

This chain links TRBV27 with TRBJ1-1; 8 positions match TRBD1. V dropped 6 bases and J dropped 1; count of bases not matched to a gene: 4. The CDR3 is 14 amino acids. Germline V gives CDR1 MNHEY, CDR2 SMNVEV (reference sequence). The CDR3 region has the DNA TGTGCCAGCAGGAAACAGGGGGGGAACACTGAAGCTTTCTTT. Translation gives CASRKQGGNTEAFF.

This sequence joins TRBV20-1 and TRBJ2-7; 10 nucleotides match TRBD1. This CDR3 contains 15 residues. CDR1 and CDR2 (germline): DFQATT, SNEGSKA (reference sequence). Trimming took 3 bases from V and 3 from J; bases not matched to a gene: 8. CDR3 protein: CSASAPGQGLYEQYF. In DNA, the CDR3 is TGCAGTGCTAGTGCACCGGGACAGGGGCTCTACGAGCAGTACTTC.

The CDR3 coding sequence is TGTGCCAGCAGCTTAGCGGGGGGGACCACAGATACGCAGTATTTT. Translated: CASSLAGGTTDTQYF. The rearrangement joins TRBV7-8 to TRBJ2-3; 7 bases line up with TRBD2. CDR1 and CDR2 from the germline V gene are SGHVS and FQNEAQ. This CDR3 region has 15 residues. The trim removed 0 bases at V and 2 bases at J, leaving 2 bases unmatched.

The chain is built from TRBV30 and TRBJ1-5; 10 bases are a match to TRBD1. Trimming took 3 bases from V and 7 from J; bases not matched to a gene: 6. This CDR3 is built from 14 residues. Germline V gene data show CDR1 as GTSNPN and CDR2 as SVGIG (reference sequence). The CDR3 DNA reads as TGTGCCTGGAGCTCCGGGACAGGGGACCAGCCCCAGCATTTT. Amino acid sequence: CAWSSGTGDQPQHF. Supplemented by reference TRBV30 and TRBJ1-5, the full variable domain reads SQTIHQWPATLVQPVGSPLSLECTVEGTSNPNLYWYRQAAGRGLQLLFYSVGIGQISSEVPQNLSASRPQDRQFILSSKKLLLSDSGFYLCAWSSGTGDQPQHFGDGTRLSIL.

V is TRBV13 and J is TRBJ2-1, with 10 bases matching TRBD2. CDR1 and CDR2 from the germline V gene are PRHDT and FYEKMQ (reference sequence). Losses at the gene ends were 6 bases for V and 5 bases for J; bases not matched to a gene: 7. This CDR3 has 15 residues. CDR3 bases: TGTGCCAGCAGACTTCTAGCGGGAGTGCACAATGAGCAGTTCTTC. This sequence encodes CASRLLAGVHNEQFF.

This clone was observed a single time. This chain uses TRBV11-2 with TRBJ1-5; weak D call: TRBD1 (5 bases). Per germline, CDR1 SGHAT and CDR2 FQNNGV. Trimming cost V 2 bases and J 2 bases, with 13 bases left between them. This CDR3 contains 16 residues. CDR3 sequence (DNA): TGTGCCAGCAGCTTAACCCCCAGGGCGGGCAATCAGCCCCAGCATTTT. Its translation is CASSLTPRAGNQPQHF.

The genes are TRBV7-9 and TRBJ2-1; a possible D gene is TRBD2 (5 bases). The CDR3 runs 16 residues. The V end was cut by 1 base, the J end by 0 bases, with 10 bases between. Germline V lookup: CDR1 SEHNR, CDR2 FQNEAQ (reference sequence). The CDR3 loop is CASSLGSGSSYNEQFF. CDR3 bases: TGTGCCAGCAGCTTAGGGAGCGGCAGCTCCTACAATGAGCAGTTCTTC.

The J gene is TRBJ2-7, the V gene TRBV5-4; unclear D gene. V lost 0 bases, J lost 6 bases, and 4 bases lay in between. The CDR3 totals 11 residues. CDR1 is SGHNT, CDR2 YYREEE, per germline (reference sequence). DNA of the CDR3: TGTGCCAGCAGCTTGGGCGGCGAGCAGTACTTC. Translated: CASSLGGEQYF.

The J gene is TRBJ2-7, the V gene TRBV5-1, with 7 nucleotides matching TRBD1. J lost 0 bases, V lost 4 bases, and 7 bases had no gene match. CDR1 SGHRS and CDR2 YFSETQ come from the germline V gene. This CDR3 is built from 15 residues. The CDR3 is CASSLRDRSSYEQYF. In DNA, the CDR3 is TGCGCCAGCAGCCTTAGGGACAGAAGCTCCTACGAGCAGTACTTC.

The gene calls are TRBV5-4 and TRBJ2-5, with TRBD1 matching over 7 bases. The CDR3 runs 15 residues. Germline V CDR1 and CDR2: SGHNT, YYREEE (reference sequence). V dropped 5 bases and J dropped 1; count of bases not matched to a gene: 8. This CDR3 reads CASRPQGTPQETQYF. DNA of the CDR3: TGTGCCAGCAGGCCACAGGGGACACCCCAAGAGACCCAGTACTTC.

The V gene is TRBV18, the J gene TRBJ1-2; D gene uncertain. Germline CDR1 KGHSH, CDR2 LQKENI. Trimming removed 6 bases from V and 3 bases from J, with 11 bases in between. There are 13 residues in the CDR3. The CDR3 DNA reads as TGTGCCAGCTCCCTCGACACCGACTATGGCTACACCTTC. It translates to CASSLDTDYGYTF.

In DNA form, the CDR3 reads TGTGCCAGCACGGAGACAGGGGACCAGCCCCAGCATTTT. Translated: CASTETGDQPQHF. The V and J genes are TRBV18 and TRBJ1-5; 8 nucleotides match TRBD1. J was trimmed by 7 bases and V by 8 bases; bases with no gene match: 7. Germline V lookup: CDR1 KGHSH, CDR2 LQKENI. The CDR3 loop spans 13 amino acids.

This chain joins TRBV27 and TRBJ2-5; a weak D match, TRBD1 (5 bases). Trimming removed 6 bases from V and 3 bases from J, with 8 bases in between. Germline V gene data show CDR1 as MNHEY and CDR2 as SMNVEV (reference sequence). CDR3 length equals 12 residues. The CDR3 region has the DNA TGTGCCAGCAGGGACATTGAAGAGACCCAGTACTTC. Amino acids: CASRDIEETQYF.

This clone was found once. The gene calls are TRBV10-3 and TRBJ1-1; D gene ambiguous. The V end lost 3 bases, the J end lost 1 base, and 12 bases lay between the germline ends. This CDR3 comprises 15 residues. Per the germline V gene, CDR1 is ENHRY and CDR2 is SYGVKD. The CDR3 DNA reads TGTGCCATCAGTGACCCAGATACAAGGAACACTGAAGCTTTCTTT. Translating gives CAISDPDTRNTEAFF.

The chain is built from TRBV18 and TRBJ1-1; tentative D call: TRBD1 (5 bases). The germline gives CDR1 KGHSH, CDR2 LQKENI. There are 14 residues in the CDR3. Trimming took off 0 bases at V and 6 bases at J, with 11 bases between the two ends. CDR3 DNA sequence: TGTGCCAGCTCACCACCGATGCAGGGCGCTGAAGCTTTCTTT. As protein: CASSPPMQGAEAFF. The whole variable domain, remainder taken from reference TRBV18 and TRBJ1-1, is NAGVMQNPRHLVRRRGQEARLRCSPMKGHSHVYWYRQLPEEGLKFMVYLQKENIIDESGMPKERFSAEFPKEGPSILRIQQVVRGDSAAYFCASSPPMQGAEAFFGQGTRLTVV.

The CDR3 spells CSVGTRAGTDTQYF. DNA for the CDR3: TGCAGCGTCGGGACTAGGGCTGGTACAGATACGCAGTATTTT. The chain combines TRBV29-1 with TRBJ2-3; TRBD2 agrees at 8 bases. V lost 6 bases and J lost 3; bases outside the gene matches: 8. Germline-derived CDR1 and CDR2 are SQVTM and ANQGSEA. This CDR3 spans 14 amino acids.

This sequence joins TRBV11-3 and TRBJ2-7; D not certain. In germline, CDR1 is SGHNT, CDR2 YENEEA. Trimming took off 4 bases at V and 3 bases at J, with 7 bases between the two ends. The CDR3 extends over 12 amino acids. CDR3: CASSSPYYEQYF. The DNA of the CDR3 is TGTGCCAGCAGCTCACCCTACTACGAGCAGTACTTC.

The chain joins TRBV21-1 to TRBJ1-5; the DNA was not compared with TRBD1, the D call given in the table. TRBV21-1 is listed as a pseudogene. The CDR3 has 15 amino acids. This chain's CDR3 is CASSKSAGINQPQHF. Here the CDR3 DNA reads TGTGCCAGCAGCAAATCGGCAGGGATAAATCAGCCCCAGCATTTT.

The rearrangement joins TRBV30 to TRBJ1-3; no clear D. V shed 4 bases and J shed 2 bases, with 9 bases lying between them. The CDR3 runs to 13 residues. CDR1 GTSNPN and CDR2 SVGIG come from the germline V gene (reference sequence). CDR3 coding DNA: TGTGCCTGGACGAGCTTCGCTGGAAACACCATATATTTT. Its protein product is CAWTSFAGNTIYF.